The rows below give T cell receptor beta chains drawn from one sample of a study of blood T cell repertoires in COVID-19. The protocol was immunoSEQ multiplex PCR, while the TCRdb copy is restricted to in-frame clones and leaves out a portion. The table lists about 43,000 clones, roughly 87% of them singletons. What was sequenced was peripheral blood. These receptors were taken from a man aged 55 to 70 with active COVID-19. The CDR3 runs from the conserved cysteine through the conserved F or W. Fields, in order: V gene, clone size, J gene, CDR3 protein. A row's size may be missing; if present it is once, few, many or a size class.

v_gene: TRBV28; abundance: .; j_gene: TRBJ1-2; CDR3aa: CASRPEGDYGYTF
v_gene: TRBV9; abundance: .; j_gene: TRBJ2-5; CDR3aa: CASSERTGGLQTQYF
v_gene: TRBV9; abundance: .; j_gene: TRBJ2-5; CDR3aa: CASSPGLVQETQYF
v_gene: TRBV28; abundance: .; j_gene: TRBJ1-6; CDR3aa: CASSLSGTGGYSPLHF
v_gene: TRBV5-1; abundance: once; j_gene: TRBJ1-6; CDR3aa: CASSLRQGASPLHF
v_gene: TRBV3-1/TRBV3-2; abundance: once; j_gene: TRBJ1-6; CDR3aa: CASSQDSGRVWNSPLHF
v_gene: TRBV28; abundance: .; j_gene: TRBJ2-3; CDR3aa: CATQTGGGVVRTDTQYF
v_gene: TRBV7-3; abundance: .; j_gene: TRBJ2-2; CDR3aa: CASSRESNTGELFF
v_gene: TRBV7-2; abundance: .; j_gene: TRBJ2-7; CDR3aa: CASTPQGQGHYEQYF
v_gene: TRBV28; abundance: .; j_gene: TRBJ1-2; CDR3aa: CASNIPDKFYGYTF
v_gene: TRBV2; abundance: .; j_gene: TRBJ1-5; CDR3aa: CASSKSPAGGSQPQHF
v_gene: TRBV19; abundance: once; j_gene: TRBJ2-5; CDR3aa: CASSPDQETQYF
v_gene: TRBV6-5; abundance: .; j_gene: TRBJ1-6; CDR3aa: CASSYGLNNSPLHF
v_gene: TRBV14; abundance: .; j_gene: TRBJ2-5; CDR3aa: CASSQDIGEGETQYF